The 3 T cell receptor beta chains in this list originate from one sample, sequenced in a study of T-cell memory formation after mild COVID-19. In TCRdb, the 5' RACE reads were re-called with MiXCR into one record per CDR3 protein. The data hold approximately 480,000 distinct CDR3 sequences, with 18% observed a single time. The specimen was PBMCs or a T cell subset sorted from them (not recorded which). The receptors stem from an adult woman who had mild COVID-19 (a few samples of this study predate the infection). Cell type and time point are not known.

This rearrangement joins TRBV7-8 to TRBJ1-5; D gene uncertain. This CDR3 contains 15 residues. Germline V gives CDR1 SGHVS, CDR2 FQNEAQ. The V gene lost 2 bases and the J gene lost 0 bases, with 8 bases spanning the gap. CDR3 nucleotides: TGTGCCAGCAGCTTAATGGACGGTAGCAATCAGCCCCAGCATTTT. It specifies CASSLMDGSNQPQHF.

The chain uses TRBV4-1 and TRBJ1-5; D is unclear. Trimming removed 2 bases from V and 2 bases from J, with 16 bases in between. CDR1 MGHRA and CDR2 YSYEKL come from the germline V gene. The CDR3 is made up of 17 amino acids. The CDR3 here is CASSQPSGFGGNQPQHF. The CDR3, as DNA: TGCGCCAGCAGCCAACCCTCTGGATTTGGTGGCAATCAGCCCCAGCATTTT.

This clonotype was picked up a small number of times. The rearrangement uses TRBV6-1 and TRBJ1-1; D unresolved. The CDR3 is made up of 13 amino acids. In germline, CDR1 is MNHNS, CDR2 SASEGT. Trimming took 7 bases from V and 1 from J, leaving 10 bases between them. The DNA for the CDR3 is TGTGCCAGCAACGGGGTGGAGAACACTGAAGCTTTCTTT. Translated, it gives CASNGVENTEAFF.